The text below deals with one T cell receptor (beta chain). Germline V gene lookup returns CDR1 SGHDT and CDR2 YYEEEE. Deletions cut 3 bases from V and 1 base from J, with 12 bases between. CDR3 length: 15 amino acids. This specimen comes from a study of shared clonotypes between healthy human individuals. Caucasian adults living in Nashville, Tennessee, provided all samples. Samples underwent the assay at deep level. Assay: immunoSEQ multiplex PCR; the TCRdb copy retains only in-frame clones and omits some. Of some 1,600,000 clones listed, approximately 98% were seen once; the top ten hold around 0.45%.

Sample: naive CD4+ T cells sorted from blood. The subset here: CD45RA+ positively selected. J is TRBJ2-3 and V is TRBV5-6, with D possibly matching TRBD2 (6 bases). The clonotype comes from a man aged 25-45 years in good health. This chain's CDR3 is CASSSSGLRTDTQYF. The CDR3 coding sequence is TGTGCCAGCAGCTCATCGGGACTCCGCACAGATACGCAGTATTTT.